The T cell receptor beta chain described here comes from a study of cytomegalovirus exposure and HLA in healthy donors. Germline V gene sequence: CDR1 SEHNR, CDR2 FQNEAQ (reference sequence). V was shortened by 4 bases and J by 2 bases, with 20 bases between the two germline ends. The CDR3 loop spans 17 amino acids. In the PCR, 60 Vbeta and 13 Jbeta primers were used. Assay: immunoSEQ multiplex PCR; the TCRdb copy retains only in-frame clones and omits some. The sample contains about 240,000 clones, around 80% of which appear only once. Details on this clone: Its antigen is not identified.

Whole-study findings and limits: As a later analysis revealed, most CMV-associated TCR beta chains appeared HLA-restricted. Relative to the roughly 700-donor mean, N-insertions were reportedly fewer in an Asian-associated ancestry cluster in a later analysis. Indistinguishable V segments, including TRBV6-2 and TRBV6-3, were excluded.

Sequenced sample: PBMCs. The clonotype originates from a boy between 10 and 17 years old in good health and CMV-seronegative. V and J are TRBV7-9 and TRBJ2-5; tentative D call: TRBD1 (6 bases). The CDR3 nucleotides read TGTGCCAGCAGCTCGTATCCAGGGGCGAATCTACAAGAGACCCAGTACTTC. Encoded protein: CASSSYPGANLQETQYF.